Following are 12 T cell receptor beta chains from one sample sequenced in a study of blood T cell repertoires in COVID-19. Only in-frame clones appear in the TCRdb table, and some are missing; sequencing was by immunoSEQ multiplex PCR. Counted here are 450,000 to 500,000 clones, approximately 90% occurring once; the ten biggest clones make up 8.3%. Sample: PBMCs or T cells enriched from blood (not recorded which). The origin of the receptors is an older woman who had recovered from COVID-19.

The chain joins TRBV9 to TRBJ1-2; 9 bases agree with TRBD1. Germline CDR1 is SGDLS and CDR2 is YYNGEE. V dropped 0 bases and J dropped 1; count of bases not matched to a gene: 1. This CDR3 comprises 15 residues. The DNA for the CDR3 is TGTGCCAGCAGCGTAGGGGACAGGGATAACTATGGCTACACCTTC. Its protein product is CASSVGDRDNYGYTF.

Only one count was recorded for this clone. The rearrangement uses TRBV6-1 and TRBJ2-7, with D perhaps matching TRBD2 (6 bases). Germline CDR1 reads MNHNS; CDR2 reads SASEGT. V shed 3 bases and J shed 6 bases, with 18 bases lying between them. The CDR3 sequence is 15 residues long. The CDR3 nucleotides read TGTGCCAGCAGTGAGAGACAAGGGTTGGGGGGCGAGCAGTACTTC. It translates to CASSERQGLGGEQYF.

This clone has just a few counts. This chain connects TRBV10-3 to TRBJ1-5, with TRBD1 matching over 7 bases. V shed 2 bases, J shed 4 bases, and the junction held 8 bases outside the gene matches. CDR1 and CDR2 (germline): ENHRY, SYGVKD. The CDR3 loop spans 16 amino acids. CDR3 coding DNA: TGTGCCATCAGTGAGCCCGGAGGGACAGTTAATCAGCCCCAGCATTTT. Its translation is CAISEPGGTVNQPQHF.

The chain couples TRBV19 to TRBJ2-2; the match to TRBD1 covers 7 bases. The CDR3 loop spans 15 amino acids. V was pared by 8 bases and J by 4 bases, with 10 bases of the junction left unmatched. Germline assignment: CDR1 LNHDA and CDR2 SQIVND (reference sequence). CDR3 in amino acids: CASREGARVTGELFF. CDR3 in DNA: TGTGCCAGTCGTGAGGGGGCGAGGGTCACCGGGGAGCTGTTTTTT.

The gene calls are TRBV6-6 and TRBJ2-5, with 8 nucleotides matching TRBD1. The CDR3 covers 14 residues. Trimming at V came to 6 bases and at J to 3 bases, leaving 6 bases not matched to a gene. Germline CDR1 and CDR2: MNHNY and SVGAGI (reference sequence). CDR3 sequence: CASSWTGWEETQYF. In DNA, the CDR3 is TGTGCCAGCAGCTGGACAGGGTGGGAAGAGACCCAGTACTTC.

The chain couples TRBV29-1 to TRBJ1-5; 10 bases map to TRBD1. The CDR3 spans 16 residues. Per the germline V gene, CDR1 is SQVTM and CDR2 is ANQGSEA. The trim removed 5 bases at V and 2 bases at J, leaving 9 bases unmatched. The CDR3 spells CSVCTGTGDGNQPQHF. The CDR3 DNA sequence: TGCAGCGTTTGCACCGGGACAGGGGATGGCAATCAGCCCCAGCATTTT. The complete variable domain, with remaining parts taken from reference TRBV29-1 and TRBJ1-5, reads SAVISQKPSRDICQRGTSLTIQCQVDSQVTMMFWYRQQPGQSLTLIATANQGSEATYESGFVIDKFPISRPNLTFSTLTVSNMSPEDSSIYLCSVCTGTGDGNQPQHFGDGTRLSIL.

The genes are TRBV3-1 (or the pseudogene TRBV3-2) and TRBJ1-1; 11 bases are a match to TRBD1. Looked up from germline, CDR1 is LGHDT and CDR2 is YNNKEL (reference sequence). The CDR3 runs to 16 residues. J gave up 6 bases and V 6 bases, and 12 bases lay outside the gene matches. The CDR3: CASRPEGQGAFSEAFF. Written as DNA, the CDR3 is TGTGCCAGCAGGCCGGAAGGACAGGGGGCTTTCTCTGAAGCTTTCTTT.

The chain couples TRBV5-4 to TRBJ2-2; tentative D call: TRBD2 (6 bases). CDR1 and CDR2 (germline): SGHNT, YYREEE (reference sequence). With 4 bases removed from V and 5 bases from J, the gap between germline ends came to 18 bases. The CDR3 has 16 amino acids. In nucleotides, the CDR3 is TGTGCCAGCAGCCCGGGAGCGCAGGGAGGAACCGGGGAGCTGTTTTTT. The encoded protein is CASSPGAQGGTGELFF. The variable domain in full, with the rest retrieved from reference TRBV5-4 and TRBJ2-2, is ETGVTQSPTHLIKTRGQQVTLRCSSQSGHNTVSWYQQALGQGPQFIFQYYREEENGRGNFPPRFSGLQFPNYSSELNVNALELDDSALYLCASSPGAQGGTGELFFGEGSRLTVL.

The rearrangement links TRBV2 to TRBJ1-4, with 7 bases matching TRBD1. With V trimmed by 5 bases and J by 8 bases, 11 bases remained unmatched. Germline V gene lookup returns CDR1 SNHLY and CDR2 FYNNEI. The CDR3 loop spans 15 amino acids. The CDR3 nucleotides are TGTGCCAGCAGTAGGTGGACAGGTAACGAAGAAAAACTGTTTTTT. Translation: CASSRWTGNEEKLFF.

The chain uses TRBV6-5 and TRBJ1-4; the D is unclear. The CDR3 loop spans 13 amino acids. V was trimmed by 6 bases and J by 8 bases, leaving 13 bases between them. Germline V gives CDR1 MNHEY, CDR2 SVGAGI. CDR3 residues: CASRPTVGEKLFF. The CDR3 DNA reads TGTGCCAGCAGGCCAACCGTCGGGGAAAAACTGTTTTTT.

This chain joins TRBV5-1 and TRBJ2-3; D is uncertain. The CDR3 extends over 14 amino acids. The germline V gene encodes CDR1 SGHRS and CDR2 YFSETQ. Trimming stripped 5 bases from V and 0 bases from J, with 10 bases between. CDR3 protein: CASRDPGSTDTQYF. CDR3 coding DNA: TGCGCCAGCAGGGATCCAGGAAGCACAGATACGCAGTATTTT.

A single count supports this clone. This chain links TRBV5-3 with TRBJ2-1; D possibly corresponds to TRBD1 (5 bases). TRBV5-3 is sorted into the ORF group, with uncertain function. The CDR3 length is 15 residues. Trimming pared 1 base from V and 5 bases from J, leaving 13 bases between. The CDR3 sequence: CARSLCDRTHNEQFF. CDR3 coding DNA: TGTGCCAGAAGCTTGTGTGACAGAACCCACAATGAGCAGTTCTTC.